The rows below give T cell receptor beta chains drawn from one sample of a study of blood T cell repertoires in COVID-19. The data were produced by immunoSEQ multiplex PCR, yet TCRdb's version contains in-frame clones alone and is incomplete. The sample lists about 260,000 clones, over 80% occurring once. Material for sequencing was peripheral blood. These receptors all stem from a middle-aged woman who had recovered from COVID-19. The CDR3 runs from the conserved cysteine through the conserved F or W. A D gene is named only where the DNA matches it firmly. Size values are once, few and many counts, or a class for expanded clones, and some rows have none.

CDR3 DNA: TGCGCCAGCAGCTTGGTCGGAGGGCTTACTTACGAGCAGTACTTC
CDR3 protein: CASSLVGGLTYEQYF
J gene: TRBJ2-7
V gene: TRBV5-1
D gene: -
clone size: -

CDR3 DNA: TGTGCCAGCAACGACAGGGGGCTCACAGATACGCAGTATTTT
CDR3 protein: CASNDRGLTDTQYF
J gene: TRBJ2-3
V gene: TRBV27
D gene: TRBD1
clone size: once

CDR3 DNA: TGTGCCAGTAGTATCGTGGGGGCAGTGGACACTGAAGCTTTCTTT
CDR3 protein: CASSIVGAVDTEAFF
J gene: TRBJ1-1
V gene: TRBV19
D gene: -
clone size: -

CDR3 DNA: TGTGCCAGCAGCTTGAGCCGGGTTTTGGGTGGCTACACCTTC
CDR3 protein: CASSLSRVLGGYTF
J gene: TRBJ1-2
V gene: TRBV5-8
D gene: -
clone size: -

CDR3 DNA: TGCGCCAGCAGTCAGGGGACAGGCAGCTCTGGAAACACCATATATTTT
CDR3 protein: CASSQGTGSSGNTIYF
J gene: TRBJ1-3
V gene: TRBV23-1
D gene: TRBD1
clone size: -

CDR3 DNA: TGTGCCAGCAACCCGGGGCGGACAGGGATCAAAGGATATAGCAATCAGCCCCAGCATTTT
CDR3 protein: CASNPGRTGIKGYSNQPQHF
J gene: TRBJ1-5
V gene: TRBV21-1
D gene: -
clone size: -

CDR3 DNA: TGTGCCAGCAGCAAAACCCCGGACAGGATCTCTGGAAACACCATATATTTT
CDR3 protein: CASSKTPDRISGNTIYF
J gene: TRBJ1-3
V gene: TRBV21-1
D gene: -
clone size: -

CDR3 DNA: TGCGCCAGCAGCTTTAGCGGGGGAGGATACAATGAGCAGTTCTTC
CDR3 protein: CASSFSGGGYNEQFF
J gene: TRBJ2-1
V gene: TRBV5-1
D gene: TRBD2
clone size: -

CDR3 DNA: TGCGCCAGCAGCCAAGATCCAAGGGCGGGGACTAATGAAAAACTGTTTTTT
CDR3 protein: CASSQDPRAGTNEKLFF
J gene: TRBJ1-4
V gene: TRBV4-3
D gene: -
clone size: -

CDR3 DNA: TGTGCCAGCAGCGGCGGTCCCGGCGGCGGGTACGAGCAGTACTTC
CDR3 protein: CASSGGPGGGYEQYF
J gene: TRBJ2-7
V gene: TRBV7-9
D gene: -
clone size: -

CDR3 DNA: TGTGCCATCAGTGAAATCAGAGGGACTGAAGCTTTCTTT
CDR3 protein: CAISEIRGTEAFF
J gene: TRBJ1-1
V gene: TRBV10-3
D gene: -
clone size: once

CDR3 DNA: TGCGCCAGCAGCTTGGCCGGGACAGGGGAAGAGACCCAGTACTTC
CDR3 protein: CASSLAGTGEETQYF
J gene: TRBJ2-5
V gene: TRBV5-1
D gene: TRBD1
clone size: -

CDR3 DNA: TGTGCCTGGAGCCAGGGTAAGGAGAATGGCTACACCTTC
CDR3 protein: CAWSQGKENGYTF
J gene: TRBJ1-2
V gene: TRBV30
D gene: -
clone size: -

CDR3 DNA: TGTGCCAGCAGCTTTTCAAGGGGGAGCTCCTACAATGAGCAGTTCTTC
CDR3 protein: CASSFSRGSSYNEQFF
J gene: TRBJ2-1
V gene: TRBV13
D gene: -
clone size: -

CDR3 DNA: TGTGCCAGCAGCCCCGGGACAGCCTTAAGCTCCTACAATGAGCAGTTCTTC
CDR3 protein: CASSPGTALSSYNEQFF
J gene: TRBJ2-1
V gene: TRBV9
D gene: TRBD1
clone size: once

CDR3 DNA: TGTGCCAGCGGGGCGGACGTAAGCTCTGGAAACACCATATATTTT
CDR3 protein: CASGADVSSGNTIYF
J gene: TRBJ1-3
V gene: TRBV27
D gene: -
clone size: few

CDR3 DNA: TGTGCCAGCAGCCTAGATAACTCCTACAATGAGCAGTTCTTC
CDR3 protein: CASSLDNSYNEQFF
J gene: TRBJ2-1
V gene: TRBV11-3
D gene: -
clone size: -

CDR3 DNA: TGTGCCAGCAGGCCAACCGGGACAGACTATGGCTACACCTTC
CDR3 protein: CASRPTGTDYGYTF
J gene: TRBJ1-2
V gene: TRBV6-5
D gene: TRBD1
clone size: -

CDR3 DNA: TGTGCCAGCAGCCACCGGACAGGGGGGTACAATCAGCCCCAGCATTTT
CDR3 protein: CASSHRTGGYNQPQHF
J gene: TRBJ1-5
V gene: TRBV16
D gene: TRBD1
clone size: -

CDR3 DNA: TGTGCCAGCTCGGGACAGGGGTTGGAGACCCAGTACTTC
CDR3 protein: CASSGQGLETQYF
J gene: TRBJ2-5
V gene: TRBV25-1
D gene: TRBD1
clone size: many

CDR3 DNA: TGTGCCAGCAGTGAAAGCTTCCGAGCCACCATATATTTT
CDR3 protein: CASSESFRATIYF
J gene: TRBJ1-3
V gene: TRBV2
D gene: -
clone size: -

CDR3 DNA: TGTGCCAGCAGCCTCCTCCAGGGGGGCGGCACTGAAGCTTTCTTT
CDR3 protein: CASSLLQGGGTEAFF
J gene: TRBJ1-1
V gene: TRBV6-2/TRBV6-3
D gene: TRBD1
clone size: -

CDR3 DNA: TGTGCCAGCAGTTACGGGACTCCTGGAAACACCATATATTTT
CDR3 protein: CASSYGTPGNTIYF
J gene: TRBJ1-3
V gene: TRBV6-2/TRBV6-3
D gene: -
clone size: -

CDR3 DNA: TGTGCCAGCAGCTTATCGGGAGGGCCCTTCGGTGGCTACACCTTC
CDR3 protein: CASSLSGGPFGGYTF
J gene: TRBJ1-2
V gene: TRBV7-8
D gene: -
clone size: -

CDR3 DNA: TGTGCCAGCAGCCAAGATCGGAACACTGAAGCTTTCTTT
CDR3 protein: CASSQDRNTEAFF
J gene: TRBJ1-1
V gene: TRBV14
D gene: -
clone size: -

CDR3 DNA: TGTGCCAGTAGTATTAGGGACAGTATTAACTATGGCTACACCTTC
CDR3 protein: CASSIRDSINYGYTF
J gene: TRBJ1-2
V gene: TRBV19
D gene: TRBD1
clone size: -

CDR3 DNA: TGTGCCAGCAGCCAAGGTTCGTACTATGGCTACACCTTC
CDR3 protein: CASSQGSYYGYTF
J gene: TRBJ1-2
V gene: TRBV3-1/TRBV3-2
D gene: -
clone size: -

CDR3 DNA: TGTGCCAGCAGTGAAATTGATAAGACAGTTACTGAAGCTTTCTTT
CDR3 protein: CASSEIDKTVTEAFF
J gene: TRBJ1-1
V gene: TRBV6-1
D gene: -
clone size: once

CDR3 DNA: TGTGCCAGCAGCTGGGGGGCAGGGGGCTATAATTCACCCCTCCACTTT
CDR3 protein: CASSWGAGGYNSPLHF
J gene: TRBJ1-6
V gene: TRBV5-4
D gene: TRBD1
clone size: -

CDR3 DNA: TGTGCCAGCAGCTGGGGACAGGGGGGCAATCAGCCCCAGCATTTT
CDR3 protein: CASSWGQGGNQPQHF
J gene: TRBJ1-5
V gene: TRBV7-2
D gene: TRBD1
clone size: -

CDR3 DNA: TGTGCCATCAGTGAGTACACAAACACTGAAGCTTTCTTT
CDR3 protein: CAISEYTNTEAFF
J gene: TRBJ1-1
V gene: TRBV10-3
D gene: -
clone size: -

CDR3 DNA: TGTGCCAGCAGTTACTCAGCGGGAGTCGGCTACACCTTC
CDR3 protein: CASSYSAGVGYTF
J gene: TRBJ1-2
V gene: TRBV6-5
D gene: -
clone size: -

CDR3 DNA: TGTGCCAGCAGTTTATGGCCCCCGAACTATGGCTACACCTTC
CDR3 protein: CASSLWPPNYGYTF
J gene: TRBJ1-2
V gene: TRBV27
D gene: -
clone size: -

CDR3 DNA: TGTGCCAGCAGCGCACGAACGAGCAATGAGCAGTTCTTC
CDR3 protein: CASSARTSNEQFF
J gene: TRBJ2-1
V gene: TRBV7-8
D gene: -
clone size: once

CDR3 DNA: TGCGCCAGCAGCTTAACCGGGACAGGGGGCGCATACACTGAAGCTTTCTTT
CDR3 protein: CASSLTGTGGAYTEAFF
J gene: TRBJ1-1
V gene: TRBV5-1
D gene: TRBD1
clone size: -

CDR3 DNA: TGTGCCATCAGTGAGTCGGTTCGCGGAGGCGGTGAGCAGTTCTTC
CDR3 protein: CAISESVRGGGEQFF
J gene: TRBJ2-1
V gene: TRBV10-3
D gene: -
clone size: few

CDR3 DNA: TGTGCCAGCCGACCCCAGGGGAACCACGAGCAGTACTTC
CDR3 protein: CASRPQGNHEQYF
J gene: TRBJ2-7
V gene: TRBV27
D gene: -
clone size: once

CDR3 DNA: TGTGCCAGCAGCCAAGCCCACGGACAGGATGTCTATGGCTACACCTTC
CDR3 protein: CASSQAHGQDVYGYTF
J gene: TRBJ1-2
V gene: TRBV3-1/TRBV3-2
D gene: TRBD1
clone size: -

CDR3 DNA: TGTGCCAGCAGTTTCTCCGGGAGACGGGAGCAGTACTTC
CDR3 protein: CASSFSGRREQYF
J gene: TRBJ2-7
V gene: TRBV28
D gene: -
clone size: -

CDR3 DNA: TGTGCCAGCAGCTCTGACAGGGGCCGGTATGGCTACACCTTC
CDR3 protein: CASSSDRGRYGYTF
J gene: TRBJ1-2
V gene: TRBV7-8
D gene: TRBD1
clone size: -

CDR3 DNA: TGTGCCAGCAGTTTATCCGACAGGTCCTATGGCTACACCTTC
CDR3 protein: CASSLSDRSYGYTF
J gene: TRBJ1-2
V gene: TRBV6-6
D gene: -
clone size: -